This is a list of T cell receptor beta chains from one sample in a study. TCRdb processed the 5' RACE reads anew with MiXCR; each CDR3 protein has one entry. The profile covers about 64,000 distinct CDR3 sequences, with 20% to 25% appearing a single time and approximately 3.1% taken by the ten largest. Sequencing was performed on memory CD4+ T cells sorted from a lymph node. The receptors come from a female donor with breast cancer. CDR3s include the opening cysteine and the closing phenylalanine or tryptophan. D genes are given only for firm matches. Part of the rows lack a size; the others show once, few, many or a class for expanded clones.

v_call	clone_size	d_call	j_call	cdr3_nt	cdr3_aa
TRBV29-1	many	NA	TRBJ2-6	TGCAGCGTTGATGGGGGCTCTGGGGCCAACGTCCTGACTTTC	CSVDGGSGANVLTF
TRBV29-1	many	NA	TRBJ2-7	TGCAGCACCTACGGACCCAACGAGCAGTACTTC	CSTYGPNEQYF
TRBV6-6	few	NA	TRBJ1-1	TGTGCCAGCAACACCAGGGGAGGGAACACTGAAGCTTTCTTT	CASNTRGGNTEAFF
TRBV5-1	medium-sized	TRBD2	TRBJ2-5	TGCGCCAGCAGCGTTAGCGGGAGCTCGAAGACCCAGTACTTC	CASSVSGSSKTQYF
TRBV28	few	TRBD2	TRBJ2-7	TGTGCCAGCATTCCGACTAGCGGAGCCTACGAGCAGTACTTC	CASIPTSGAYEQYF
TRBV5-1	NA	NA	TRBJ1-5	TGCGCCAGCAGCTTGACGACAGGTCAGCCCCAGCATTTT	CASSLTTGQPQHF
TRBV5-1	NA	NA	TRBJ2-3	TGCGCCAGCAGCAAAGGGACTAGCACAGATACGCAGTATTTT	CASSKGTSTDTQYF
TRBV6-5	many	NA	TRBJ2-7	TGTGCCAGCAGTTGGGCAGACGAGCAGTACTTC	CASSWADEQYF
TRBV20-1	NA	NA	TRBJ2-2	TGCAGTGCGGCGACCAGGCGGACCGGGGAGCTGTTTTTT	CSAATRRTGELFF
TRBV4-2	NA	NA	TRBJ1-2	TGTGCCAGCAGCCAAGATCGAGGGGCGCAGGGCTACACCTTC	CASSQDRGAQGYTF
TRBV3-1	few	NA	TRBJ2-3	TGTGCCAGCAGCCATCGAGTAGGCCTCGATACGCAGTATTTT	CASSHRVGLDTQYF
TRBV6-1	NA	NA	TRBJ1-3	TGTGCCAGCAGCCTACAGGGTGGTGGAAACACCATATATTTT	CASSLQGGGNTIYF
TRBV7-8	NA	TRBD2	TRBJ2-5	TGTGCCAGCAGCTCGCGTATTACTAGCGGGGGTAAAGAGACCCAGTACTTC	CASSSRITSGGKETQYF
TRBV5-1	few	NA	TRBJ1-2	TGCGCCAGCAGCGTAATGAACTATGGCTACACCTTC	CASSVMNYGYTF
TRBV11-1	few	NA	TRBJ2-3	TGTGCCAGCAGCTTAGTGGGCGGACCTAGCACAGATACGCAGTATTTT	CASSLVGGPSTDTQYF
TRBV28	few	TRBD2	TRBJ2-7	TGTGCCAGCTCCGTGGCTAGCGGGAGGGCGGGTCGGGACGAGCAGTACTTC	CASSVASGRAGRDEQYF
TRBV5-1	NA	NA	TRBJ1-5	TGCGCCAGCAGCTTGGGTGTTAATGGTCAGCCCCAGCATTTT	CASSLGVNGQPQHF
TRBV5-1	few	NA	TRBJ2-5	TGCGCCAGCAGTGCGGGGGCGAATTTCCAAGAGACCCAGTACTTC	CASSAGANFQETQYF
TRBV4-1	many	NA	TRBJ2-2	TGCGCCAGCAGCCAAGATCCGTTCAGCACCGGGGAGCTGTTTTTT	CASSQDPFSTGELFF
TRBV20-1	NA	TRBD1	TRBJ1-3	TGCAGTGCTAGTGATAGACAGGGGTCAAACACCATATATTTT	CSASDRQGSNTIYF
TRBV20-1	NA	TRBD2	TRBJ2-1	TGCAGTACTTACGACTGGGGGGGCTCCTACAATGAGCAGTTCTTC	CSTYDWGGSYNEQFF
TRBV4-2	many	TRBD2	TRBJ2-2	TGTGCCAGCAGCCCTCACACGGCCGGGACTAGGACCGGGGAGCTGTTTTTT	CASSPHTAGTRTGELFF
TRBV24-1	few	TRBD2	TRBJ2-5	TGTGCCACCAGTGATCCCGGGACTAGCGGGAGGCAGACCCAGTACTTC	CATSDPGTSGRQTQYF
TRBV20-1	few	NA	TRBJ1-5	TGCAGTGCTAGACGGAGAGGAAATCAGCCCCAGCATTTT	CSARRRGNQPQHF
TRBV6-2/TRBV6-3	NA	NA	TRBJ2-3	TGTGCCAGCAAGGCTGGCACAGATACGCAGTATTTT	CASKAGTDTQYF
TRBV7-2	few	NA	TRBJ2-3	TGTGCCAGCAGCTTAGCGTCGAAAGATACGCAGTATTTT	CASSLASKDTQYF
TRBV18	NA	NA	TRBJ2-7	TGTGCCAGCTCACCAGAGGCTGGGGGGCGGGTCGAGCAGTACTTC	CASSPEAGGRVEQYF
TRBV5-1	few	TRBD2	TRBJ2-1	TGCGCCAGCAGCTTGGGTGGCGGGAGAGACAATGAGCAGTTCTTC	CASSLGGGRDNEQFF
TRBV7-9	many	TRBD2	TRBJ2-3	TGTGCCAGCAGCCCCCTGATAGCGGGATCCACAGATACGCAGTATTTT	CASSPLIAGSTDTQYF
TRBV30	NA	TRBD2	TRBJ2-3	TGTGCCTGGAGTCCAGCGGGGGATACGCAGTATTTT	CAWSPAGDTQYF
TRBV6-2/TRBV6-3	NA	NA	TRBJ2-4	TGTGCCAGCAGTTACTCGAACAGATACGTTCAGTACTTC	CASSYSNRYVQYF
TRBV20-1	NA	NA	TRBJ1-5	TGCAGTGCTAGGACGGCCCTCTATAGCAATCAGCCCCAGCATTTT	CSARTALYSNQPQHF
TRBV24-1	few	TRBD1	TRBJ1-5	TGTGCCACCAGTGATCCCAGACAGGGAGGCCAGCCCCAGCATTTT	CATSDPRQGGQPQHF
TRBV7-2	once	NA	TRBJ2-2	TGTGCCAGCAGCCTTTACTACACCGGGGAGCTGTTTTTT	CASSLYYTGELFF
TRBV7-3	few	NA	TRBJ2-1	TGTGCCAGCAGCTCTCAACCGGTCAATGAGCAGTTCTTC	CASSSQPVNEQFF
TRBV20-1	many	NA	TRBJ1-1	TGCAGTGCATTTGGGCCCGACCGGGGGGACACTGAAGCTTTCTTT	CSAFGPDRGDTEAFF
TRBV20-1	few	TRBD2	TRBJ2-7	TGCAGTGCCCCCGGCCGTACTAGCGGTAACGAGCAGTACTTC	CSAPGRTSGNEQYF